This TCR beta chain was obtained from a study of T cells in localized non-small cell lung cancer. About this clone: Its antigen is unidentified.

General observations from the study: There were a median roughly 60 of the top 100 tumor clones appearing in adjacent lung. Of the tissues analyzed, uninvolved adjacent lung showed maximal T cell clonality, greater than tumor. As only one tumor region underwent sequencing, heterogeneity remains possible. In the blood, greater T cell density corresponded to longer overall survival.

Sequencing used immunoSEQ multiplex PCR; TCRdb keeps in-frame clones, though not all of them. The sample has roughly 21,000 clones, 88% seen once. This CDR3 comprises 15 residues. Trimming removed 4 bases from V and 1 base from J; junction bases left unmatched: 6. The V gene's germline CDR1 is SGHNT and CDR2 YYREEE (reference sequence). The specimen comprised peripheral blood mononuclear cells, sampled before any cancer treatment. This chain joins TRBV5-4 and TRBJ1-1, with 8 bases identical to TRBD1. This sequence originates from a male donor aged 60 or older with stage II lung adenocarcinoma. The CDR3 DNA reads TGTGCCAGCAGCGCAGCAGGGGGCAGGAACACTGAAGCTTTCTTT. Protein: CASSAAGGRNTEAFF.